This T cell receptor (beta chain) was documented in a study of T-cell memory formation after mild COVID-19. Study as a whole: The TCR clusters were mostly specific to one donor. Study-wide results and limits: That cross-reactive memory joined was suggested by some responding clones appearing in pre-infection memory.

This clonotype was observed at least ten times. Its antigen is currently unknown. One entry per CDR3 protein results from TCRdb running MiXCR on the 5' RACE reads. Among some 450,000 distinct CDR3 sequences listed, about 19% were seen once. The ends were cut back, 5 bases at V and 4 bases at J, with 15 bases in the middle. The CDR3 has 15 amino acids. Germline values: CDR1 SEHNR, CDR2 FQNEAQ (reference sequence). The TCR comes from an adult woman who had mild COVID-19 (a few samples of this study predate the infection). Cell type and time point are not known. The chain carries TRBV7-9 and TRBJ2-1, with TRBD2 as a possible D gene (6 bases). What was sequenced was PBMCs or a T cell subset sorted from them (not recorded which). The CDR3 DNA is TGTGCCAGCAGCCACCTGGCGGCGGGGTACAATGAGCAGTTCTTC. Protein product: CASSHLAAGYNEQFF.